Reported below is one TCR beta chain. The data were taken from a study of cytomegalovirus exposure and HLA in healthy donors. Germline loops: CDR1 MNHEY, CDR2 SVGAGI. The CDR3 spans 12 residues. J was trimmed by 3 bases and V by 6 bases; bases with no gene match: 1. The table came from immunoSEQ multiplex PCR; TCRdb's copy has only in-frame clones and leaves some out. Counted here are under 200,000 clones, about 89% occurring once; the ten biggest clones make up more than 2.5%. The chain combines TRBV6-5 with TRBJ1-2; TRBD1 agrees at 7 bases. The sequenced material came from PBMCs. The receptor was derived from a young woman in good health and CMV-seropositive. The CDR3 region is CASSDRDYGYTF. In nucleotides, the CDR3 is TGTGCCAGCAGCGACAGGGACTATGGCTACACCTTC.